Shown below are 30 T cell receptor beta chains from a single sample sequenced in a study of T cells after yellow fever vaccination. TCRdb reprocessed the 5' RACE reads with MiXCR, giving one entry per CDR3 protein. The sample consists of under 200,000 distinct CDR3 sequences, approximately 6.7% of them appearing once. This material consisted of CD4+ T cells sorted from PBMCs, taken about 5 days after the first yellow fever vaccination. The receptors shown here come from a man younger than 30 who received the YFV17D yellow fever vaccine.

This clonotype was found once. This may stem from a read error, because a much larger clone lies one nucleotide away. V gene TRBV3-1 combines with J gene TRBJ1-6; TRBD1 is a possible D gene (6 bases). Germline V lookup: CDR1 LGHDT, CDR2 YNNKEL (reference sequence). The CDR3 has 15 amino acids. V was clipped by 7 bases and J by 7 bases, with 17 bases between them. CDR3 DNA: TGTGCCAGCACCCCTGGGGGGGGGGCAAATTCACCCCTCCACTTT. Protein: CASTPGGGANSPLHF.

This clonotype was observed a handful of times. The rearrangement links TRBV7-2 to TRBJ2-1; 9 nucleotides match TRBD2. The CDR3 covers 17 residues. Trimming cost V 1 base and J 3 bases; bases outside gene matches: 7. Germline CDR1 reads SGHTA; CDR2 reads FQGNSA. The CDR3 loop reads CASSLGFLAGFYNEQFF. The CDR3 DNA reads TGTGCCAGCAGCTTAGGGTTTCTAGCGGGGTTCTACAATGAGCAGTTCTTC.

This clonotype was seen repeatedly, ten times or more. The genes are TRBV6-5 and TRBJ1-5; a weak D match, TRBD1 (6 bases). The CDR3 consists of 18 residues. V was trimmed by 5 bases and J by 2 bases, leaving 22 bases between them. Germline-derived CDR1 and CDR2 are MNHEY and SVGAGI. The CDR3 DNA sequence: TGTGCCAGCAGTCCGTGGGGGGGGGGCGCGAGGGGCAATCAGCCCCAGCATTTT. Its translation: CASSPWGGGARGNQPQHF.

This clonotype was counted ten times or more. The chain uses TRBV12-3 or TRBV12-4 and TRBJ2-2; the match to TRBD1 covers 12 bases. The CDR3 is made up of 19 amino acids. V trimming: 0 bases; J trimming: 3 bases; junction bases outside the gene matches: 8. The CDR3 is CASSLAPPGQGADTGELFF. The DNA for the CDR3 is TGTGCCAGCAGTTTAGCGCCCCCGGGACAGGGGGCCGACACCGGGGAGCTGTTTTTT.

There are a few counts of this clonotype. This chain links TRBV28 with TRBJ2-1; D call uncertain. Germline CDR1 and CDR2: MDHEN and SYDVKM. V lost 2 bases and J lost 12, with 20 bases in between. The CDR3 covers 15 residues. Written as DNA, the CDR3 is TGTGCCAGCAGTTTACCCAGTCGCGCTTCAGGTGCGCAGTTCTTC. Amino acids: CASSLPSRASGAQFF. Full variable domain (missing parts from reference TRBV28 and TRBJ2-1): DVKVTQSSRYLVKRTGEKVFLECVQDMDHENMFWYRQDPGLGLRLIYFSYDVKMKEKGDIPEGYSVSREKKERFSLILESASTNQTSMYLCASSLPSRASGAQFFGPGTRLTVL.

In this sample, this clonotype turned up many times. The rearrangement uses TRBV5-1 and TRBJ1-3; D possibly corresponds to TRBD1 (6 bases). The CDR3 has 15 amino acids. V was pared by 4 bases and J by 2 bases, with 13 bases between. Germline lookup yields CDR1 SGHRS and CDR2 YFSETQ. The CDR3: CASSGGRFAGNTIYF. The CDR3 bases are TGCGCCAGCAGCGGGGGCCGGTTTGCTGGAAACACCATATATTTT. Full variable domain (remainder filled in from reference TRBV5-1 and TRBJ1-3): KAGVTQTPRYLIKTRGQQVTLSCSPISGHRSVSWYQQTPGQGLQFLFEYFSETQRNKGNFPGRFSGRQFSNSRSEMNVSTLELGDSALYLCASSGGRFAGNTIYFGEGSWLTVV.

This clonotype was recorded a few times. V gene TRBV5-4 combines with J gene TRBJ2-5, with 10 bases matching TRBD1. The CDR3 sequence is 15 residues long. Looked up from germline, CDR1 is SGHNT and CDR2 is YYREEE (reference sequence). V lost 4 bases, J lost 2 bases, and 5 bases stayed unmatched. The CDR3 nucleotides are TGTGCCAGCAGCATCGGGACAGGGGTACAAGAGACCCAGTACTTC. Translation: CASSIGTGVQETQYF.

This chain connects TRBV9 to TRBJ2-5; TRBD1 aligns across 9 bases. This CDR3 contains 17 residues. CDR1 is SGDLS, CDR2 YYNGEE, per germline. Trimming cost V 4 bases and J 4 bases; bases outside gene matches: 14. CDR3 amino acids: CASSKRAWGQGRETQYF. CDR3 in DNA: TGTGCCAGCAGCAAACGTGCATGGGGACAGGGTCGAGAGACCCAGTACTTC.

This chain uses TRBV7-6 with TRBJ2-7, with D possibly TRBD1 on 5 matching bases. Germline-derived CDR1 and CDR2 are SGHVS and FNYEAQ. The CDR3 is made up of 14 amino acids. Trimming removed 1 base from V and 4 bases from J, with 11 bases in between. CDR3 in amino acids: CASSLGLRGYEQYF. The CDR3 nucleotides read TGTGCCAGCAGCTTAGGACTTAGGGGTTACGAGCAGTACTTC.

This clonotype has more than one count but fewer than ten. The J gene is TRBJ1-6, the V gene TRBV11-1, with TRBD1 matching over 10 bases. This CDR3 has 18 amino acids. The ends lost 6 bases at V and 3 bases at J; junction bases unmatched: 11. Germline V CDR1 and CDR2: SGHAT, FQDESV (reference sequence). The CDR3 here is CASSRRQGAHLYNSPLHF. DNA of the CDR3: TGTGCCAGCAGTCGGAGACAGGGGGCTCACCTCTATAATTCACCCCTCCACTTT.

The rearrangement links TRBV5-1 to TRBJ2-2; D is possibly TRBD1 or TRBD2 (5 bases each). The CDR3 covers 15 residues. Germline lookup yields CDR1 SGHRS and CDR2 YFSETQ. The ends were cut back, 5 bases at V and 3 bases at J, with 14 bases in the middle. This CDR3 is CASSSGTRDTGELFF. In DNA form, the CDR3 reads TGCGCCAGCAGTTCCGGGACGCGGGACACCGGGGAGCTGTTTTTT.

This clonotype was seen repeatedly, ten times or more. The CDR3 coding sequence is TGTGCCAGCAGCAAGACGGGGGTCAGGACCGGGGAGCTGTTTTTT. It yields the protein CASSKTGVRTGELFF. The chain links TRBV21-1 to TRBJ2-2; TRBD1 is the table's D call, not checked against the DNA. TRBV21-1 is given as a pseudogene. The CDR3 contains 15 residues.

This clonotype was detected ten times or more. The gene calls are TRBV11-3 and TRBJ2-5; D is perhaps TRBD1 (6 bases). CDR3 length equals 13 residues. Germline assignment: CDR1 SGHNT and CDR2 YENEEA. V lost 5 bases and J lost 1, with 8 bases in between. CDR3: CASSRGGQETQYF. CDR3 nucleotides: TGTGCCAGCAGCCGAGGGGGCCAAGAGACCCAGTACTTC. Looking up the rest from reference TRBV11-3 and TRBJ2-5 gives the full variable domain: EAGVVQSPRYKIIEKKQPVAFWCNPISGHNTLYWYLQNLGQGPELLIRYENEEAVDDSQLPKDRFSAERLKGVDSTLKIQPAELGDSAVYLCASSRGGQETQYFGPGTRLLVL.

This clonotype has more than one count but fewer than ten. V usage is TRBV11-2 and J usage is TRBJ2-1; 8 bases line up with TRBD2. V lost 3 bases, J lost 1 base, and 5 bases stayed unmatched. The germline V gene encodes CDR1 SGHAT and CDR2 FQNNGV. This CDR3 has 16 residues. The CDR3 nucleotides read TGTGCCAGCAGCTTGGTAGCGGGAAAATCCTACAATGAGCAGTTCTTC. This codes for CASSLVAGKSYNEQFF.

This clonotype was recorded at least ten times. The chain links TRBV29-1 to TRBJ2-7; D is uncertain. The CDR3 has 12 amino acids. Germline CDR1 is SQVTM and CDR2 is ANQGSEA. V was trimmed by 4 bases and J by 1 base, leaving 8 bases between them. The CDR3 reads CSVVGQSYEQYF. The CDR3 coding sequence is TGCAGCGTTGTAGGGCAGTCCTACGAGCAGTACTTC.

This clonotype was seen many times. The V gene is TRBV6-6, the J gene TRBJ2-3, with D hard to call. Trimming shortened V by 3 bases and J by 4 bases, and 5 bases separated the two germline ends. Germline assignment: CDR1 MNHNY and CDR2 SVGAGI (reference sequence). The CDR3 is 12 residues long. Here the CDR3 reads CASSYGPDTQYF. In nucleotides, the CDR3 is TGTGCCAGCAGTTATGGGCCAGATACGCAGTATTTT.

This clonotype came up a few times. J is TRBJ1-4 and V is TRBV6-5; 11 bases match TRBD1. Germline loops: CDR1 MNHEY, CDR2 SVGAGI. Trimming took 4 bases from V and 6 from J; bases not matched to a gene: 4. The CDR3 has 15 residues. CDR3 in DNA: TGTGCCAGCAGTTTAGGACAGGGGGCCGATGAAAAACTGTTTTTT. This sequence encodes CASSLGQGADEKLFF.

This clonotype was seen repeatedly, ten times or more. The CDR3 coding sequence is TGCGCCAGCAGCTTACTGGGGCAAGAAGCTTTCTTT. Translating it yields CASSLLGQEAFF. The chain employs TRBV5-1 and TRBJ1-1, with D possibly being TRBD1 (5 bases). Trimming removed 2 bases from V and 8 bases from J, with 10 bases in between. This CDR3 is 12 amino acids long. Germline lookup yields CDR1 SGHRS and CDR2 YFSETQ.

This clonotype was counted ten times or more. This chain uses TRBV28 with TRBJ2-7; D uncertain. CDR3 length equals 14 residues. CDR1 and CDR2 (germline): MDHEN, SYDVKM. Trimming took 6 bases from V and 2 from J, leaving 14 bases between them. Here the CDR3 DNA reads TGTGCCAGCAGACCCCCCGATAGTCCCTACGAGCAGTACGTC. Its translation: CASRPPDSPYEQYV.

With regard to this clonotype: A junction end diverges from the germline sequence, so it may reflect a read error. The rearrangement joins TRBV14 to TRBJ2-3; either TRBD1 or TRBD2 may fit D (5 bases each). The CDR3 has 13 residues. Germline lookup yields CDR1 SGHDN and CDR2 FVKESK. The CDR3 reads CASSSGGGDTKYF. CDR3 DNA: TGTGCCAGCAGCTCTGGTGGGGGAGATACGAAGTATTTT.

In this sample, this clonotype turned up many times. The V gene is TRBV21-1, the J gene TRBJ2-1; TRBD2, the table's D call, lacks a check against the DNA. TRBV21-1 is a pseudogene. The CDR3 loop spans 9 amino acids. CDR3 DNA sequence: TGTGCCGGGGAATGGGAGCGGGGGTTC. Translating gives CAGEWERGF.

This clonotype has just a few counts. The CDR3 DNA sequence: TGTGCCAGCAGCCACCGAAACCCCAGCGTAACGGGCACCGGGGAGCTGTTTTTT. Residues: CASSHRNPSVTGTGELFF. The genes are TRBV11-2 and TRBJ2-2; no reliable D call. With 5 bases removed from V and 4 bases from J, the gap between germline ends came to 23 bases. CDR3 length: 18 residues. Germline-derived CDR1 and CDR2 are SGHAT and FQNNGV.

The V and J genes are TRBV10-3 and TRBJ1-4, with 7 bases that match TRBD1. CDR3 length equals 13 residues. V dropped 8 bases and J dropped 4; count of bases not matched to a gene: 4. Germline CDR1 reads ENHRY; CDR2 reads SYGVKD. DNA for the CDR3: TGTGCCATCGGGGGACAGCTTAATGAAAAACTGTTTTTT. Translated, it gives CAIGGQLNEKLFF.

This clonotype has at least ten counts. This chain connects TRBV12-3 or TRBV12-4 to TRBJ2-7; the D call may be TRBD1 or TRBD2 (5 bases each). V was shortened by 6 bases and J by 6 bases, with 18 bases between the two germline ends. The CDR3 has 14 amino acids. The CDR3 region has the DNA TGTGCCAGCAGCAGAAGGTACCTGAGGGGCGAGCAGTACGTC. Encoded protein: CASSRRYLRGEQYV.

This clonotype was seen more than once but under ten times. The CDR3 here is CASSRDGYSNQPQHF. For the CDR3, the DNA is TGCGCCAGCAGCCGGGACGGCTATAGCAATCAGCCCCAGCATTTT. The chain carries TRBV4-1 and TRBJ1-5, with D tentatively TRBD1 (5 bases). With 4 bases removed from V and 0 bases from J, the gap between germline ends came to 10 bases. The CDR3 sequence is 15 residues long. Germline V gene data show CDR1 as MGHRA and CDR2 as YSYEKL.

This clonotype has a count of ten or more. CDR3 nucleotides: TGTGCCAGCAGTTTAAGGACTCCTGACACAGATACGCAGTATTTT. It yields the protein CASSLRTPDTDTQYF. The rearrangement joins TRBV27 to TRBJ2-3; perhaps TRBD2 as D (5 bases). Germline values: CDR1 MNHEY, CDR2 SMNVEV (reference sequence). The CDR3 length is 15 residues. The V gene lost 2 bases and the J gene lost 2 bases, with 11 bases spanning the gap.

This clonotype has ten or more counts. The V gene is TRBV4-1, the J gene TRBJ2-3; the D call may be TRBD1 or TRBD2 (5 bases each). Trimming shortened V by 0 bases and J by 4 bases, and 11 bases separated the two germline ends. This CDR3 has 15 amino acids. The germline V gene encodes CDR1 MGHRA and CDR2 YSYEKL. In DNA, the CDR3 is TGCGCCAGCAGCCAAGACAGGGTGAGGGCAGATACGCAGTATTTT. Amino acids: CASSQDRVRADTQYF.

This clonotype came up many times. The CDR3 DNA reads as TGTGCCAGCAGTGAACAGGGGGCCGGGGAGCTGTTTTTT. Amino acid sequence: CASSEQGAGELFF. J is TRBJ2-2 and V is TRBV25-1, with 7 bases fitting TRBD1. This CDR3 has 13 amino acids. The germline V gene has CDR1 MGHDK and CDR2 SYGVNS. The J segment lost 6 bases and the V segment lost 2 bases, leaving 0 bases of the junction unmatched. Together with reference TRBV25-1 and TRBJ2-2, the CDR3 gives the full variable domain: EADIYQTPRYLVIGTGKKITLECSQTMGHDKMYWYQQDPGMELHLIHYSYGVNSTEKGDLSSESTVSRIRTEHFPLTLESARPSHTSQYLCASSEQGAGELFFGEGSRLTVL.

This clonotype was recorded a few times. This chain connects TRBV13 to TRBJ1-2; D unclear. The CDR3 has 13 amino acids. With 7 bases removed from V and 4 bases from J, the gap between germline ends came to 13 bases. Germline V gene sequence: CDR1 PRHDT, CDR2 FYEKMQ (reference sequence). The CDR3, as DNA: TGTGCCAGCACGCCGGGAGAGAGCTATGGCTACACCTTC. It is translated as CASTPGESYGYTF.

In this sample, this clonotype turned up many times. V and J are TRBV7-9 and TRBJ1-4, with unresolved D. This CDR3 has 15 residues. V was shortened by 1 base and J by 3 bases, with 9 bases between the two germline ends. Germline V CDR1 and CDR2: SEHNR, FQNEAQ (reference sequence). The CDR3 DNA sequence: TGTGCCAGCAGCTTAGACAAGGGAGCTAATGAAAAACTGTTTTTT. Its protein is CASSLDKGANEKLFF. Together with reference TRBV7-9 and TRBJ1-4, the CDR3 gives the full variable domain: DTGVSQNPRHKITKRGQNVTFRCDPISEHNRLYWYRQTLGQGPEFLTYFQNEAQLEKSRLLSDRFSAERPKGSFSTLEIQRTEQGDSAMYLCASSLDKGANEKLFFGSGTQLSVL.